These T cell receptor beta chains were read from a single sample in a study of Graves' ophthalmopathy and Graves' hyperthyroidism. TCRdb analysed the multiplex PCR reads with MiXCR anew, one entry per CDR3 protein. This table has roughly 610,000 distinct CDR3 sequences, 20% to 25% appearing once. Input material: peripheral blood. The receptors derive from a woman under 30 with stable Graves' hyperthyroidism. Some clones in this sample may be carry-over from other donors' samples. Each CDR3 is given with its conserved first and last residue. D genes are given only for firm matches. The size field is filled for only some rows; it gives once, few, many or a size class.

V	D	J	size	CDR3	DNA
TRBV12-3/TRBV12-4	.	TRBJ1-1	.	CASSAAGVGTEAFF	TGTGCCAGCAGTGCGGCAGGGGTGGGCACTGAAGCTTTCTTT
TRBV9	.	TRBJ2-6	many	CASSVSFSGANVLTF	TGTGCCAGCAGCGTAAGTTTCTCTGGGGCCAACGTCCTGACTTTC
TRBV24-1	TRBD2	TRBJ2-2	.	CATSDGLAPNTGELFF	TGTGCCACCAGTGATGGACTAGCGCCGAACACCGGGGAGCTGTTTTTT
TRBV2	.	TRBJ2-7	.	CASSEAGVYEQYF	TGTGCCAGCAGTGAAGCGGGCGTCTACGAGCAGTACTTC
TRBV12-3/TRBV12-4	.	TRBJ1-2	many	CASSYLGLGYTF	TGTGCCAGCAGTTACCTGGGGCTTGGCTACACCTTC
TRBV6-5	.	TRBJ2-7	many	CASSYSLPPVSYEQYF	TGTGCCAGCAGTTACTCGCTTCCTCCCGTCTCCTACGAGCAGTACTTC
TRBV18	.	TRBJ1-5	.	CASSPLENQPQHF	TGTGCCAGCTCACCGCTAGAGAATCAGCCCCAGCATTTT
TRBV5-6	TRBD2	TRBJ2-5	many	CASSLWVGGRETQYF	TGTGCCAGCAGCTTGTGGGTGGGAGGGCGAGAGACCCAGTACTTC
TRBV2	.	TRBJ1-6	many	CASSEKRGNSPLHF	TGTGCCAGCAGTGAAAAGAGGGGGAATTCACCCCTCCACTTT
TRBV28	TRBD2	TRBJ2-2	many	CASGPAGGRAGELFF	TGTGCCAGCGGACCAGCGGGAGGGCGGGCCGGAGAGCTGTTTTTT
TRBV11-2	.	TRBJ1-1	many	CASSLVTRFEAFF	TGTGCCAGCAGCTTAGTGACGAGGTTTGAAGCTTTCTTT
TRBV28	TRBD1	TRBJ1-5	.	CASSFRGRGSNQPQHF	TGTGCCAGCAGTTTTAGGGGGCGCGGTTCCAATCAGCCCCAGCATTTT